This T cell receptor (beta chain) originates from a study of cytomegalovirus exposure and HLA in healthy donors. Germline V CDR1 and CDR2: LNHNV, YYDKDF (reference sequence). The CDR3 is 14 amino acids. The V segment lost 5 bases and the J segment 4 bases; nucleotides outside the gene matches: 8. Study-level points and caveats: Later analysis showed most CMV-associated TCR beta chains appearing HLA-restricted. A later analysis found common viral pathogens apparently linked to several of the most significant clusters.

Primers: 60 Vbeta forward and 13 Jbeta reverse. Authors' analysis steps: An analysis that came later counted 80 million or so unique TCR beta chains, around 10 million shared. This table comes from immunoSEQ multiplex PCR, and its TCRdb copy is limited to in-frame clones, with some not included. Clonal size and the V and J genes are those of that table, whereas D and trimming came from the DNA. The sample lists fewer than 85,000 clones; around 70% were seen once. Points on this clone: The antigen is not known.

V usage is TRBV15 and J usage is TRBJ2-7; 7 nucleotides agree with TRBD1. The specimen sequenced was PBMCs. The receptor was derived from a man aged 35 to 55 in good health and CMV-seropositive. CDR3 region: CATSRGGSAYEQYF. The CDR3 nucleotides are TGTGCCACCAGCCGAGGGGGCAGTGCGTACGAGCAGTACTTC.